This TCR beta chain emerged from a study of regulatory T cells in long-lasting Graves disease. Noted time point: newly diagnosed GD, antithyroid drugs for less than 3 months. The authors made the TCR library using RNA they extracted from PBMCs. J lost 3 bases, V lost 2 bases, and 7 bases had no gene match. In germline, CDR1 is LGHDT, CDR2 YNNKEL (reference sequence). CDR3 length: 17 amino acids. Arm-PCR of CDR3 regions and iRepertoire HTBI primers were the basis on which TCR beta libraries were built. TCRdb fed the multiplex PCR reads into MiXCR, producing one record per CDR3 protein. This sample has about 440,000 distinct CDR3 sequences, with about 15% found just once. This clonotype has ten or more counts. These sequences were also reported in another study, on T cells in Graves' hyperthyroidism and ophthalmopathy. From that study: No ophthalmopathy progression within 18 months constituted stable Graves' hyperthyroidism. Investigators excluded patients with uncontrolled infection, other autoimmune disease, pregnancy or lactation. Expanded thyroid clonotypes (above 0.001) were mostly also found in blood. A model of 13 V-J pairs discriminated ophthalmopathy from stable hyperthyroidism.

The chain carries TRBV3-1 and TRBJ2-1, with 10 bases matching TRBD2. The receptor was isolated from a woman aged 25 to 39 with Graves disease. Sequencing was performed on peripheral blood mononuclear cells (PBMCs), taken at new diagnosis, from a patient treated with antithyroid drugs. CDR3 in amino acids: CASSQSFTSGIYNEQFF. The CDR3 bases are TGTGCCAGCAGCCAAAGTTTCACTAGCGGGATCTACAATGAGCAGTTCTTC.